One T cell receptor (beta chain) is described in this entry. The PCR contained 60 Vbeta and 13 Jbeta primers. Only in-frame clones appear in the TCRdb table, and some are missing; sequencing was by immunoSEQ multiplex PCR. The data contain some 130,000 clones, around four fifths of them singletons. V shed 5 bases and J shed 8 bases, with 16 bases lying between them. CDR1 and CDR2 from the germline V gene are SQVTM and ANQGSEA. This CDR3 has 13 residues. The sample belongs to a study of cytomegalovirus exposure and HLA in healthy donors. The sequence was collected from a male donor in good health and CMV-seropositive. The sequencing input was PBMCs. V gene TRBV29-1 combines with J gene TRBJ2-1; possibly TRBD1 for D (5 bases). The CDR3 DNA follows: TGCAGCGTTTTGAACGTCGCAGGGTATGAGCAGTTCTTC. Its protein is CSVLNVAGYEQFF.